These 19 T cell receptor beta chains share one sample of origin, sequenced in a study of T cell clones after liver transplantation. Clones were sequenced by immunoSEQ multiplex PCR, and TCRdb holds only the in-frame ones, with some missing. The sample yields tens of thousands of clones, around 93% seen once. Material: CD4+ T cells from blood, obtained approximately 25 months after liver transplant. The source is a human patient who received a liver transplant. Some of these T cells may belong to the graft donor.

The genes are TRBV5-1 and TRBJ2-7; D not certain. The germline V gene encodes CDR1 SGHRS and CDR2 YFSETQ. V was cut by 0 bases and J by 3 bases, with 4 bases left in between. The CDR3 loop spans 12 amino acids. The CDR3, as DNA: TGCGCCAGCAGCTTGGAGGACTACGAGCAGTACTTC. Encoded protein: CASSLEDYEQYF.

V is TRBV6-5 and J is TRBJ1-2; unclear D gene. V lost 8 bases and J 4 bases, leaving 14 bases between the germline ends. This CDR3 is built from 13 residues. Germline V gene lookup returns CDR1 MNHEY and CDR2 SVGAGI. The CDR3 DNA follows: TGTGCCAGCGGCATGGGGATGAGCTATGGCTACACCTTC. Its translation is CASGMGMSYGYTF.

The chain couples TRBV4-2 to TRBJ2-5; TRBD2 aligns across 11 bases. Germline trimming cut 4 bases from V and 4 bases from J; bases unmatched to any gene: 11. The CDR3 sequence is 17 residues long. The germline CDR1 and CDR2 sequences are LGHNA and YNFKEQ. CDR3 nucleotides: TGTGCCAGCAGCCCCTTAGCGGGAGGGCCCGTTGGAGAGACCCAGTACTTC. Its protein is CASSPLAGGPVGETQYF.

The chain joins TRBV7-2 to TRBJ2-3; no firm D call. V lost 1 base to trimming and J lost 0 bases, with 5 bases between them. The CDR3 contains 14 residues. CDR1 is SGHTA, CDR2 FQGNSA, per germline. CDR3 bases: TGTGCCAGCAGCTTAGACGGCAGCACAGATACGCAGTATTTT. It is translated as CASSLDGSTDTQYF. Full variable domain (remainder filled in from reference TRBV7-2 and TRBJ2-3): GAGVSQSPSNKVTEKGKDVELRCDPISGHTALYWYRQSLGQGLEFLIYFQGNSAPDKSGLPSDRFSAERTGGSVSTLTIQRTQQEDSAVYLCASSLDGSTDTQYFGPGTRLTVL.

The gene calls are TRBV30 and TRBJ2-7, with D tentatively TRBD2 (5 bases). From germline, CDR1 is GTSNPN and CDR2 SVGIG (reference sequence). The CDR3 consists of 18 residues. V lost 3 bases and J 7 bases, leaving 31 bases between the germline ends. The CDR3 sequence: CAWRAPGVGQFRTGEQYF. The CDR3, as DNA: TGTGCCTGGAGGGCTCCCGGAGTAGGCCAGTTTCGTACGGGAGAGCAGTACTTC.

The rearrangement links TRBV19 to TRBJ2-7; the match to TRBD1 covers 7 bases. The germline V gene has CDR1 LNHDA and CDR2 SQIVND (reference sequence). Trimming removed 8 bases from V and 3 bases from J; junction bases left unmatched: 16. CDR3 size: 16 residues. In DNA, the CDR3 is TGTGCCAGTGGGAAGGGCTCGGGACAGCCTGGCTACGAGCAGTACTTC. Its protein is CASGKGSGQPGYEQYF.

CDR3 coding DNA: TGTGCCAGCAGCTCCGGGACTCTCCCTCCCTACGAGCAGTACTTC. As protein: CASSSGTLPPYEQYF. The chain couples TRBV7-8 to TRBJ2-7; tentatively, D is TRBD2 (6 bases). The CDR3 is 15 amino acids. Germline V gene data show CDR1 as SGHVS and CDR2 as FQNEAQ. Trimming removed 4 bases from V and 2 bases from J, with 15 bases in between.

CDR3 region: CASSLSTSGSYEQYF. Here the CDR3 DNA reads TGTGCCAGCAGTTTATCGACTAGCGGGAGTTACGAGCAGTACTTC. The chain combines TRBV28 with TRBJ2-7; TRBD2 matches at 12 bases. Germline assignment: CDR1 MDHEN and CDR2 SYDVKM. This CDR3 contains 15 residues. V lost 1 base to trimming and J lost 4 bases; unmatched junction nucleotides: 2.

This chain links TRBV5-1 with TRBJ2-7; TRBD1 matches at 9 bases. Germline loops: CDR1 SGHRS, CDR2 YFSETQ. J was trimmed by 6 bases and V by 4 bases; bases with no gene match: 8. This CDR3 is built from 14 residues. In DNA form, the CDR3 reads TGCGCCAGCAGCAGCGGGACAGGGTTCGGCGAGCAGTACTTC. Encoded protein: CASSSGTGFGEQYF.

CDR3 amino acids: CASSLVGASGYNEQFF. CDR3 nucleotide sequence: TGCGCCAGCAGCTTGGTGGGAGCTAGCGGGTACAATGAGCAGTTCTTC. This sequence joins TRBV5-1 and TRBJ2-1; 8 bases map to TRBD2. The CDR3 extends over 16 amino acids. V shed 0 bases and J 4 bases; nucleotides not matched to a gene: 6. Germline V gene sequence: CDR1 SGHRS, CDR2 YFSETQ.

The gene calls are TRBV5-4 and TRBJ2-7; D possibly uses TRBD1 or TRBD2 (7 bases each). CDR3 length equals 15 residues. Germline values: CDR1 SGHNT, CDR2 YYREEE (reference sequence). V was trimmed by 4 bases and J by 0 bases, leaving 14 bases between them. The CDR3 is CASSPRGGYSYEQYF. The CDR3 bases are TGTGCCAGCAGCCCCAGGGGGGGGTACTCCTACGAGCAGTACTTC.

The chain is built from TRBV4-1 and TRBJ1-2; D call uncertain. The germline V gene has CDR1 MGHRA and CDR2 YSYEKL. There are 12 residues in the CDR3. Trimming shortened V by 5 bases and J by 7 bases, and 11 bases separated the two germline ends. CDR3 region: CASSETQLGYTF. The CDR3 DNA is TGCGCCAGCAGCGAGACACAACTTGGCTACACCTTC.

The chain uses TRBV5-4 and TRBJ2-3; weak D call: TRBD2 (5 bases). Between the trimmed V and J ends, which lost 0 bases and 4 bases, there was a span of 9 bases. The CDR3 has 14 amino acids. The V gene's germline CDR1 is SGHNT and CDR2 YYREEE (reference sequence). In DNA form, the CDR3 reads TGTGCCAGCAGCTTGGTCGGGGAACCAGATACGCAGTATTTT. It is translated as CASSLVGEPDTQYF.

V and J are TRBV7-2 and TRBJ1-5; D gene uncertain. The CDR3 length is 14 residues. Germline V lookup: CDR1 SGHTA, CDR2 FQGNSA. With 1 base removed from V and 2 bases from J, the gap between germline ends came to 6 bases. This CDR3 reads CASSLGKGNQPQHF. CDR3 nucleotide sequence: TGTGCCAGCAGCTTAGGGAAGGGCAATCAGCCCCAGCATTTT.

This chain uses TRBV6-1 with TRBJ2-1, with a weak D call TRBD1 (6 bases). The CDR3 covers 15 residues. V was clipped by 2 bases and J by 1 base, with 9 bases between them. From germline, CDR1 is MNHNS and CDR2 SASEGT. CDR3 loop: CASSESGTSYNEQFF. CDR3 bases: TGTGCCAGCAGTGAATCAGGGACATCCTACAATGAGCAGTTCTTC.

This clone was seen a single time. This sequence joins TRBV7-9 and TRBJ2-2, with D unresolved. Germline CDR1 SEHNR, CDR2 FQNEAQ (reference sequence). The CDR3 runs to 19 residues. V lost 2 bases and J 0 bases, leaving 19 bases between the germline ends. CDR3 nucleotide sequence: TGTGCCAGCAGCTTAACTCCGTTGTGGGGATCATCGAACACCGGGGAGCTGTTTTTT. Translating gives CASSLTPLWGSSNTGELFF.

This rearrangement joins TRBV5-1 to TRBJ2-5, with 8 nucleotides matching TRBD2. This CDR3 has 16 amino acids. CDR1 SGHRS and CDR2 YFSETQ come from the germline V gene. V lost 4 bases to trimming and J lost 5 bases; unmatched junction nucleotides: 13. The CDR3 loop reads CASSLRSSGIAETQYF. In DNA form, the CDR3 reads TGCGCCAGCAGCCTGAGAAGTAGCGGGATTGCGGAGACCCAGTACTTC.

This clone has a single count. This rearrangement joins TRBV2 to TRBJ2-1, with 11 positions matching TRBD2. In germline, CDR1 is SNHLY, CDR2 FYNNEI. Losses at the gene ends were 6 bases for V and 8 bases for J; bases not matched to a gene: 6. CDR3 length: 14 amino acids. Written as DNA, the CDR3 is TGTGCCAGCAGAACTAGCGGGAGTAGTGATGAGCAGTTCTTC. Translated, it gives CASRTSGSSDEQFF.

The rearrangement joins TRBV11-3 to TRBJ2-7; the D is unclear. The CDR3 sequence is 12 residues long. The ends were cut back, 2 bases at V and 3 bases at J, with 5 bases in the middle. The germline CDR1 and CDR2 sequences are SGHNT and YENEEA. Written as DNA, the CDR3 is TGTGCCAGCAGCTTATTTTACTACGAGCAGTACTTC. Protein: CASSLFYYEQYF.